The 3 T cell receptor beta chains presented below share a single source sample, sequenced in a study of blood T cell repertoires in COVID-19 (dated by TCRdb to between 2020 and 2021). The method behind the library was the immunoSEQ multiplex PCR assay. TCRdb carries this immuneACCESS record with in-frame sequences only. Its versions omit some clonotypes, under half of them owing to an unresolved V gene in the studies checked, with the rest unexplained. In this sample the table shows 280,000 or so clones, approximately 89% of which occur a single time. Around an eighth of the sample lies in the top ten. The material sequenced was peripheral blood. Every receptor here comes from a woman in her sixties with acute or convalescent COVID-19.

The rearrangement uses TRBV4-3 and TRBJ1-5, with D possibly matching TRBD1 (5 bases). CDR1 is LGHNA, CDR2 YSLEER, per germline. The CDR3 consists of 15 residues. The V and J ends lost 1 base and 6 bases respectively, with 13 bases between them. The chain's CDR3 is CASSQAGPTTQPQHF. The CDR3, as DNA: TGCGCCAGCAGCCAAGCAGGGCCTACCACTCAGCCCCAGCATTTT.

This rearrangement joins TRBV28 to TRBJ2-2; 8 positions match TRBD1. The CDR3 runs 15 residues. J lost 2 bases, V lost 3 bases, and 2 bases had no gene match. The germline V gene has CDR1 MDHEN and CDR2 SYDVKM. CDR3 region: CASSFGQGNTGELFF. The DNA for the CDR3 is TGTGCCAGCAGTTTCGGACAGGGCAACACCGGGGAGCTGTTTTTT.

DNA of the CDR3: TGTGCCAGCAGGGACAGTCCTCGCAATGAGCAGTTCTTC. It translates to CASRDSPRNEQFF. The chain recombines TRBV6-5 with TRBJ2-1; possible D gene TRBD1, 6 bases. V dropped 6 bases and J dropped 6 bases, with 12 bases sitting between them. Germline lookup yields CDR1 MNHEY and CDR2 SVGAGI. The CDR3 covers 13 residues.